This TCR beta chain came from a study of blood T cell repertoires in COVID-19. V was clipped by 0 bases and J by 5 bases, with 14 bases between them. Germline V gene sequence: CDR1 LGHDT, CDR2 YNNKEL (reference sequence). This CDR3 is 15 amino acids long. TCRdb's copy holds only in-frame clones and misses some; the assay was immunoSEQ multiplex PCR. The repertoire includes fewer than 200,000 clones, about 93% of them detected once, and 4.6% sits in the top ten. This clone was recorded only once. J is TRBJ2-7 and V is TRBV3-1 (or the pseudogene TRBV3-2), with D possibly being TRBD1 (5 bases). The clonotype originates from a woman aged 45-65 years with acute or convalescent COVID-19. The specimen was peripheral blood. CDR3 region: CASSQDGRGPDEQYF. The CDR3 DNA sequence: TGTGCCAGCAGCCAAGATGGTAGGGGTCCGGACGAGCAGTACTTC.